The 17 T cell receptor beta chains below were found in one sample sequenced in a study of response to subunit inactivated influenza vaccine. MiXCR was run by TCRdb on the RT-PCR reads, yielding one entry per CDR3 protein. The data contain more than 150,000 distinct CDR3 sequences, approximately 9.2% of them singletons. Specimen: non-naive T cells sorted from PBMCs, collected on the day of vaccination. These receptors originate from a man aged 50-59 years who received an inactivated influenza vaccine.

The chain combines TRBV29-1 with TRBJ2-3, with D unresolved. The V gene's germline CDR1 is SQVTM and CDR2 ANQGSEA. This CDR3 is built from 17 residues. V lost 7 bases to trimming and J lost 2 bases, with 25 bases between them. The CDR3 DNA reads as TGCAGCGCCGGTGGGGTTACGTTAAGGGCCAACACAGATACGCAGTATTTT. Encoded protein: CSAGGVTLRANTDTQYF.

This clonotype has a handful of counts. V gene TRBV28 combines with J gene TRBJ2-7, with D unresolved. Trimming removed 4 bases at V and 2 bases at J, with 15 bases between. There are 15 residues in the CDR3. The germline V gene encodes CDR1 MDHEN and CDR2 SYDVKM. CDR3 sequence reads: CASSSTRTLTYEQYF. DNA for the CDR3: TGTGCCAGCAGTTCCACGCGGACCTTAACCTACGAGCAGTACTTC.

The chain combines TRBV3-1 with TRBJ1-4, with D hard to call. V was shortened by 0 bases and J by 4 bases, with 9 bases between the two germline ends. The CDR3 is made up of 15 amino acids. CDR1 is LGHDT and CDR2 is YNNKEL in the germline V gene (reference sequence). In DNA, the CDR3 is TGTGCCAGCAGCCAAGAACGAAGTTTTAATGAAAAACTGTTTTTT. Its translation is CASSQERSFNEKLFF.

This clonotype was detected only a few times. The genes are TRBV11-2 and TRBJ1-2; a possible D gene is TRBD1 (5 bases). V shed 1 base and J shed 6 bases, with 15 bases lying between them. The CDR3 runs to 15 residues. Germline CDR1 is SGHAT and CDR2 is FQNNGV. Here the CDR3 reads CASSLVVRGVHGYTF. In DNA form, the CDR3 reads TGTGCCAGCAGCTTAGTCGTAAGGGGAGTCCATGGCTACACCTTC. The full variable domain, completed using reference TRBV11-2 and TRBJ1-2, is EAGVAQSPRYKIIEKRQSVAFWCNPISGHATLYWYQQILGQGPKLLIQFQNNGVVDDSQLPKDRFSAERLKGVDSTLKIQPAKLEDSAVYLCASSLVVRGVHGYTFGSGTRLTVV.

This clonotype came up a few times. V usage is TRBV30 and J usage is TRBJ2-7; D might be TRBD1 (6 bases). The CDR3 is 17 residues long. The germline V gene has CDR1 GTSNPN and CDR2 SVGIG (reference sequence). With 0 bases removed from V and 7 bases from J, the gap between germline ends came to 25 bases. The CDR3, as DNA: TGTGCCTGGAGTGTACTTAGAACGGTCAGGGGCCGAGGGGAGCAGTACTTC. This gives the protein CAWSVLRTVRGRGEQYF.

The chain's CDR3 is CSVATGQGYNQPQHF. The CDR3 DNA follows: TGCAGCGTTGCAACCGGACAGGGTTACAATCAGCCCCAGCATTTT. V usage is TRBV29-1 and J usage is TRBJ1-5, with 8 bases matching TRBD1. Germline-derived CDR1 and CDR2 are SQVTM and ANQGSEA. V was clipped by 4 bases and J by 3 bases; unmatched bases: 8. The CDR3 runs to 15 residues.

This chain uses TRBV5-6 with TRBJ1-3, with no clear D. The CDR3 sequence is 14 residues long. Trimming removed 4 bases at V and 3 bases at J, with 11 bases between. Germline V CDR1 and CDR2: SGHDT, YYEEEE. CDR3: CASSEMGGGNTIYF. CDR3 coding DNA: TGTGCCAGCAGCGAAATGGGCGGTGGAAACACCATATATTTT.

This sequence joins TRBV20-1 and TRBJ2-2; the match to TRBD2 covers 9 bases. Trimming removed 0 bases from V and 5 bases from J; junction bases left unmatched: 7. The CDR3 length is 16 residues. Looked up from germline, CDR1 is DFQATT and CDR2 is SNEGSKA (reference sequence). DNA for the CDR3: TGCAGTGCTAGAGATGGGGCGGGGGGGGTTACCGGGGAGCTGTTTTTT. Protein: CSARDGAGGVTGELFF.

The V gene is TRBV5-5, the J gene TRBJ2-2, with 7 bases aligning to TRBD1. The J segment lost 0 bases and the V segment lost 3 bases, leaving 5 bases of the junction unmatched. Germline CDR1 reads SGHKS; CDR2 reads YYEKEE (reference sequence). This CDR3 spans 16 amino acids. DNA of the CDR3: TGTGCCAGCAGCTACGGGACAGCGGCGAACACCGGGGAGCTGTTTTTT. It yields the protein CASSYGTAANTGELFF.

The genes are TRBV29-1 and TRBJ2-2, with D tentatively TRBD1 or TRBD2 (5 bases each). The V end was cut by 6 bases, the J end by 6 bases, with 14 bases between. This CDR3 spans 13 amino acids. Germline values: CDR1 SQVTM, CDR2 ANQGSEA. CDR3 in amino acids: CSVIGTSPGELFF. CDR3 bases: TGCAGCGTGATCGGGACCTCCCCCGGGGAGCTGTTTTTT.

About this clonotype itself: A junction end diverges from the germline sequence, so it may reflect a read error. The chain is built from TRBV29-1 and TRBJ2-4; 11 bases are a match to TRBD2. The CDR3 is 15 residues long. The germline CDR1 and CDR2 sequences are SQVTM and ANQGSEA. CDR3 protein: CSVDGSGGAKNIQDF. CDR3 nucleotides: TGCAGCGTTGACGGTAGCGGGGGGGCCAAAAACATTCAGGACTTC. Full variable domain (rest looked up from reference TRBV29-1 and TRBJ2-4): SAVISQKPSRDICQRGTSLTIQCQVDSQVTMMFWYRQQPGQSLTLIATANQGSEATYESGFVIDKFPISRPNLTFSTLTVSNMSPEDSSIYLCSVDGSGGAKNIQDFGAGTRLSVL.

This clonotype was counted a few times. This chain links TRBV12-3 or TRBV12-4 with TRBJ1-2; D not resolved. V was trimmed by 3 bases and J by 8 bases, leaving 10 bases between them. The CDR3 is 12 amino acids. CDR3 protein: CASSFGTSGYTF. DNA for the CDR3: TGTGCCAGCAGTTTCGGCACAAGCGGCTACACCTTC.

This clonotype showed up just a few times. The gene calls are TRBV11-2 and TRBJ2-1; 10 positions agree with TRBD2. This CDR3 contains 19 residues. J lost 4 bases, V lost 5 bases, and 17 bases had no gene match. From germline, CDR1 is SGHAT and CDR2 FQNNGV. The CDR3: CASSRGGLAFSGVYNEQFF. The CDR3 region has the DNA TGTGCCAGCAGCCGGGGGGGACTAGCGTTTTCAGGGGTTTACAATGAGCAGTTCTTC.

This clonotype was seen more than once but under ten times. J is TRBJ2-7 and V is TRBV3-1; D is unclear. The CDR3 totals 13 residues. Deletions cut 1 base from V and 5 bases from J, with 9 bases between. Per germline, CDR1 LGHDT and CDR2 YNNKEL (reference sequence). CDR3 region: CASSQVQSHEQYF. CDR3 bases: TGTGCCAGCAGCCAAGTCCAGTCCCACGAGCAGTACTTC.

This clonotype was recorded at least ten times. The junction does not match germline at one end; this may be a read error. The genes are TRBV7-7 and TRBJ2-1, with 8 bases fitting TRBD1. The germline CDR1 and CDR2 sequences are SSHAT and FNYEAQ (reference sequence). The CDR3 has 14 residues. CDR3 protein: CASSSDRGGNEQFF. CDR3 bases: TGTGCTAGCAGCTCCGACAGGGGAGGCAATGAGCAGTTCTTC.

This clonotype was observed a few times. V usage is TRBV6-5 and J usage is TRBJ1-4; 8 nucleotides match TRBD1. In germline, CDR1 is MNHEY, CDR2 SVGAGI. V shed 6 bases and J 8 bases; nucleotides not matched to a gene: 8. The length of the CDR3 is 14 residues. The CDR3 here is CASRLTGGREKLFF. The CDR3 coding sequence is TGTGCCAGCAGATTAACAGGGGGTCGGGAAAAACTGTTTTTT.

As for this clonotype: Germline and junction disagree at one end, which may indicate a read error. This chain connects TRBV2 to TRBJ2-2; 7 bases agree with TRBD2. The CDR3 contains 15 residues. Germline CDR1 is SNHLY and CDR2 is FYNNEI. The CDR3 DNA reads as TGTGCCAGCAGCGAAGCCCAGCGGGGCACCGGGGAGCTGTTTTTT. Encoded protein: CASSEAQRGTGELFF.